The 8 T cell receptor beta chains listed next were all sequenced from one sample in a study of blood T cell repertoires in COVID-19. Libraries were prepared by immunoSEQ multiplex PCR; TCRdb keeps only in-frame clonotypes and omits some of them. The sample has more than 300,000 clones; roughly 90% are singletons. Source material: PBMCs or T cells enriched from blood (not recorded which). All receptors derive from a woman aged 25 to 39 who had recovered from COVID-19.

This chain joins TRBV5-5 and TRBJ1-2; D is undetermined. This CDR3 comprises 14 residues. Germline lookup yields CDR1 SGHKS and CDR2 YYEKEE (reference sequence). V gave up 3 bases and J gave up 8 bases, with 17 bases separating them. CDR3: CASSSDPYSGGYTF. The CDR3 DNA is TGTGCCAGCAGCTCCGATCCATACTCGGGGGGCTACACCTTC.

The J gene is TRBJ1-6, the V gene TRBV6-2 or TRBV6-3; a weak D match, TRBD1 (5 bases). Germline V gives CDR1 MNHEY, CDR2 SVGEGT. V was pared by 2 bases and J by 9 bases, with 20 bases between. CDR3 length equals 17 residues. CDR3 protein: CASSYAPEGKGTSPLHF. The DNA of the CDR3 is TGTGCCAGCAGTTACGCCCCGGAGGGCAAGGGGACTTCACCCCTCCACTTT.

J is TRBJ1-3 and V is TRBV6-2 or TRBV6-3, with D uncertain. The CDR3 has 15 amino acids. V was shortened by 6 bases and J by 7 bases, with 19 bases between the two germline ends. Germline CDR1 and CDR2: MNHEY and SVGEGT. This CDR3 is CASSVSGILRNTIYF. CDR3 sequence (DNA): TGTGCCAGCAGCGTCTCCGGGATCCTTAGGAACACCATATATTTT.

The gene calls are TRBV18 and TRBJ1-1, with 7 bases that match TRBD1. From germline, CDR1 is KGHSH and CDR2 LQKENI. V trimming: 3 bases; J trimming: 1 base; junction bases outside the gene matches: 5. The CDR3 sequence is 15 residues long. The CDR3: CASSPPGGPNTEAFF. In DNA, the CDR3 is TGTGCCAGCTCACCCCCAGGGGGGCCGAACACTGAAGCTTTCTTT. Full variable domain (missing parts from reference TRBV18 and TRBJ1-1): NAGVMQNPRHLVRRRGQEARLRCSPMKGHSHVYWYRQLPEEGLKFMVYLQKENIIDESGMPKERFSAEFPKEGPSILRIQQVVRGDSAAYFCASSPPGGPNTEAFFGQGTRLTVV.

J is TRBJ1-1 and V is TRBV2; 10 bases match TRBD1. This CDR3 region has 15 residues. The V gene end was trimmed by 4 bases and the J gene end by 2 bases; junction bases not matched to a gene: 4. Germline V lookup: CDR1 SNHLY, CDR2 FYNNEI. The CDR3: CASSGDRGANTEAFF. The CDR3, as DNA: TGTGCCAGCAGTGGGGACAGGGGTGCTAACACTGAAGCTTTCTTT.

The gene calls are TRBV3-1 (or the pseudogene TRBV3-2) and TRBJ1-1; D remains unclear. The CDR3 loop spans 14 amino acids. Germline V gene sequence: CDR1 LGHDT, CDR2 YNNKEL (reference sequence). Trimming removed 2 bases from V and 0 bases from J, with 7 bases in between. The DNA for the CDR3 is TGTGCCAGCAGCCAATCAGTTATGAACACTGAAGCTTTCTTT. Protein product: CASSQSVMNTEAFF.

Only one count was recorded for this clone. The chain has TRBV11-2 and TRBJ2-6; 10 positions agree with TRBD2. Germline V gene sequence: CDR1 SGHAT, CDR2 FQNNGV. The CDR3 length is 17 residues. Trimming cost V 1 base and J 2 bases; bases outside gene matches: 2. The CDR3: CASSLASGGAGANVLTF. The DNA for the CDR3 is TGTGCCAGCAGCTTAGCTAGCGGGGGAGCTGGGGCCAACGTCCTGACTTTC.

The rearrangement links TRBV21-1 to TRBJ2-7; the table's D call, TRBD1, has no DNA check behind it. TRBV21-1 is a pseudogene. The CDR3 length is 14 residues. In nucleotides, the CDR3 is TGTGCCAGCAGCAATTCAGGACACTCCTACGAGCAGTACTTC. Protein product: CASSNSGHSYEQYF.